This T cell receptor (beta chain) stems from a study of blood T cell repertoires in COVID-19. Study background: T cells, B-cell-depleted T cells, or PBMCs supplied cDNA or gDNA.

TCRdb's copy holds only in-frame clones and misses some; the assay was immunoSEQ multiplex PCR. The sample shows about 200,000 clones, about 85% of them seen only once. Germline CDR1 reads SGHDT; CDR2 reads YYEEEE. J was trimmed by 4 bases and V by 5 bases; bases with no gene match: 8. The CDR3 is 16 amino acids. This chain links TRBV5-6 with TRBJ2-7; 14 nucleotides align to TRBD2. Specimen: peripheral blood. The origin of this receptor is a woman of 80 years or more with acute or convalescent COVID-19. The CDR3 reads CASRAGLAGGLYEQYF. CDR3 nucleotide sequence: TGTGCCAGCAGGGCCGGACTAGCGGGAGGATTGTACGAGCAGTACTTC.